This paragraph covers one TCR beta chain sequence. Its cognate antigen is unknown. Both TCR beta VDJ combination and CDR3 sequence profiling were carried out. Genomic DNA was the template for this profiling. TCRdb reprocessed the reads with MiXCR, giving one entry per CDR3 protein. This table holds 150,000 or so distinct CDR3 sequences, approximately 52% found once. This CDR3 comprises 12 residues. V was clipped by 4 bases and J by 5 bases, with 9 bases between them. Germline V gives CDR1 SQVTM, CDR2 ANQGSEA. This sample was included in a study of CD8+CD57+ T cells in acquired aplastic anemia. In the study overall: DNA from sorted CD4+ and CD8+ cells averaged roughly 3.4 ug. Overall study results and limits: Sharing between patients and controls was observed for roughly 30 CD8+ CDR3 sequences. Significance was not reached for CD8+ Simpson's diversity between patients and controls.

Before being chosen for sequencing, patients had shown CD8+CD57+ cell expansion by flow cytometry. Patients were untreated when blood was sampled. The V and J genes are TRBV29-1 and TRBJ1-5; no definite D call. Sequencing input: sorted CD4+, CD8+, or CD8+CD57+ T cells (not recorded which) from PBMCs. The receptor comes from a human donor with aplastic anemia. This chain's CDR3 is CSVVIGDQPQHF. As DNA, the CDR3 is TGCAGCGTTGTTATAGGAGATCAGCCCCAGCATTTT.